A single sample is the source of the 21 T cell receptor beta chains below, sequenced in a study of T-cell reconstitution after alpha-beta-depleted transplantation in children. The TCRbeta library incorporated unique molecular identifiers. TCRdb re-derived calls from the PCR reads in MiXCR, one entry per CDR3 protein. The sample holds about 1,000,000 distinct CDR3 sequences, about 29% seen once. Sequencing was performed on PBMCs, mostly from graft donor cells, taken 360 days after TCRalphabeta/CD19-depleted stem cell transplant. The receptors derive from a boy under two years old who had a stem cell transplant for SCID, so the T cells may come from the graft donor.

Note on this clonotype: A much larger clone lies one base from this, so it may be a read error. The V call is TRBV7-2, the J call TRBJ2-7; possible D gene TRBD1, 6 bases. Germline CDR1 reads SGHTA; CDR2 reads FQGNSA. The CDR3 is made up of 14 amino acids. The CDR3 region is CASSARQVSYEEYF. The CDR3 region has the DNA TGTGCCAGCAGCGCCCGACAGGTTTCCTACGAGGAGTACTTC.

The V gene is TRBV5-1, the J gene TRBJ2-3; D remains ambiguous. Germline V CDR1 and CDR2: SGHRS, YFSETQ. The V and J ends lost 0 bases and 6 bases respectively, with 8 bases between them. This CDR3 spans 13 amino acids. Here the CDR3 DNA reads TGCGCCAGCAGCTTGGGAACTTTCGATACGCAGTATTTT. Translated, it gives CASSLGTFDTQYF.

This clonotype appeared a few times. The rearrangement links TRBV11-2 to TRBJ2-5; D gene unclear. The CDR3 sequence is 12 residues long. Germline lookup yields CDR1 SGHAT and CDR2 FQNNGV. Trimming took 0 bases from V and 7 from J, leaving 6 bases between them. The CDR3, as DNA: TGTGCCAGCAGCTTAGATGGCAGGACCCAGTACTTC. Its protein product is CASSLDGRTQYF.

This clonotype was counted only a few times. The V call is TRBV21-1, the J call TRBJ2-7; the table names TRBD1, a call not compared with the DNA. TRBV21-1 is a known pseudogene. The CDR3 has 17 residues. The CDR3 reads CASSNRQHCLSSYEQYF. The DNA of the CDR3 is TGTGCCAGCAGCAACCGACAGCACTGCTTGAGCTCCTACGAGCAGTACTTC.

V gene TRBV7-2 combines with J gene TRBJ1-2, with a possible D match to TRBD1 (6 bases). Deletions cut 2 bases from V and 4 bases from J, with 20 bases between. The CDR3 has 17 amino acids. CDR1 and CDR2 from the germline V gene are SGHTA and FQGNSA. The CDR3 DNA follows: TGTGCCAGCAGCTTATTTGCAGGGGTAGACGGAATCTATGGCTACACCTTC. It is translated as CASSLFAGVDGIYGYTF.

This chain uses TRBV5-1 with TRBJ2-3, with D possibly TRBD2 on 5 matching bases. CDR1 is SGHRS and CDR2 is YFSETQ in the germline V gene. The CDR3 contains 15 residues. V gave up 7 bases and J gave up 4 bases, with 19 bases separating them. This CDR3 is CASARGALNADTQYF. CDR3 sequence (DNA): TGCGCCAGCGCCCGGGGAGCCTTGAACGCAGATACGCAGTATTTT. Complete variable domain (other parts from reference TRBV5-1 and TRBJ2-3): KAGVTQTPRYLIKTRGQQVTLSCSPISGHRSVSWYQQTPGQGLQFLFEYFSETQRNKGNFPGRFSGRQFSNSRSEMNVSTLELGDSALYLCASARGALNADTQYFGPGTRLTVL.

The chain has TRBV20-1 and TRBJ2-7; tentatively, D is TRBD1 (6 bases). The CDR3 spans 13 residues. V lost 3 bases and J 6 bases, leaving 15 bases between the germline ends. Germline assignment: CDR1 DFQATT and CDR2 SNEGSKA (reference sequence). DNA of the CDR3: TGCAGTGCTAGCGTACAGGGATTTGGCGAGCAGTACTTC. Its translation is CSASVQGFGEQYF.

A few counts support this clonotype. J is TRBJ2-1 and V is TRBV27; D perhaps matches TRBD2 (6 bases). Germline V CDR1 and CDR2: MNHEY, SMNVEV (reference sequence). The CDR3 spans 16 residues. The V end lost 3 bases, the J end lost 6 bases, and 18 bases lay between the germline ends. The CDR3 is CASSFWRDLRRNEQFF. CDR3 DNA: TGTGCCAGCAGTTTCTGGCGGGACTTGCGGCGCAATGAGCAGTTCTTC.

This clonotype was counted only a few times. The rearrangement joins TRBV29-1 to TRBJ2-5; no clear D gene. The V end was cut by 6 bases, the J end by 0 bases, with 11 bases between. Per the germline V gene, CDR1 is SQVTM and CDR2 is ANQGSEA. The CDR3 covers 13 residues. CDR3 DNA: TGCAGCGTCGCGGAGCGCCACCAAGAGACCCAGTACTTC. It yields the protein CSVAERHQETQYF.

The J gene is TRBJ1-1, the V gene TRBV9, with 9 bases matching TRBD1. This CDR3 comprises 16 residues. Germline V gene lookup returns CDR1 SGDLS and CDR2 YYNGEE. After removal of 3 bases from V and 0 bases from J, the junction contained 6 bases not matched to a gene. The DNA of the CDR3 is TGTGCCAGCAGCGAGACGACAGGGGGAATGAACACTGAAGCTTTCTTT. Residues: CASSETTGGMNTEAFF.

This clonotype was observed a handful of times. This chain connects TRBV29-1 to TRBJ2-7; D call uncertain. Germline-derived CDR1 and CDR2 are SQVTM and ANQGSEA. This CDR3 comprises 12 residues. V was trimmed by 4 bases and J by 3 bases, leaving 10 bases between them. CDR3 protein: CSVVNAIYEQYF. CDR3 DNA: TGCAGCGTTGTCAATGCGATCTACGAGCAGTACTTC.

CDR3 nucleotide sequence: TGCGCCAGCAGCTTGGGGTCGGCTAGCGGGGAGTCCGGGGCCCAGTACTTC. Residues: CASSLGSASGESGAQYF. The chain carries TRBV5-1 and TRBJ2-5; 9 bases line up with TRBD2. CDR3 length equals 17 residues. Germline V gives CDR1 SGHRS, CDR2 YFSETQ. With V trimmed by 0 bases and J by 9 bases, 15 bases remained unmatched.

The chain is built from TRBV6-2 or TRBV6-3 and TRBJ1-4; D is perhaps TRBD1 (5 bases). This CDR3 region has 15 residues. The V gene's germline CDR1 is MNHEY and CDR2 SVGEGT. The V end was cut by 6 bases, the J end by 10 bases, with 21 bases between. In DNA form, the CDR3 reads TGTGCCAGCAGACCGGACGGGACTCATGAGGCAAAACTGTTTTTT. Translated, it gives CASRPDGTHEAKLFF.

The rearrangement joins TRBV20-1 to TRBJ1-5; perhaps TRBD1 as D (5 bases). The CDR3 totals 12 residues. Germline CDR1 DFQATT, CDR2 SNEGSKA (reference sequence). Trimming took 4 bases from V and 6 from J, leaving 10 bases between them. CDR3 amino acids: CSANAGSQPQHF. The CDR3 nucleotides read TGCAGTGCTAATGCAGGGAGTCAGCCCCAGCATTTT.

CDR3 in DNA: TGTGCCAGCAGTTCCAAACAGGGGAACGGATCACCCCTCCACTTT. Amino acid sequence: CASSSKQGNGSPLHF. This chain uses TRBV12-3 or TRBV12-4 with TRBJ1-6, with 7 nucleotides matching TRBD1. The V gene end was trimmed by 4 bases and the J gene end by 10 bases; junction bases not matched to a gene: 10. The CDR3 totals 15 residues.

CDR3: CASTKGMELGTEAFF. The CDR3 DNA is TGTGCCAGCACCAAGGGGATGGAACTTGGGACTGAAGCTTTCTTT. V usage is TRBV6-1 and J usage is TRBJ1-1; perhaps TRBD1 as D (5 bases). This CDR3 is 15 amino acids long. V shed 7 bases and J shed 5 bases, with 20 bases lying between them. The germline V gene has CDR1 MNHNS and CDR2 SASEGT.

The V gene is TRBV5-1, the J gene TRBJ2-2, with a tentative D call TRBD2 (6 bases). Per the germline V gene, CDR1 is SGHRS and CDR2 is YFSETQ. With 1 base removed from V and 7 bases from J, the gap between germline ends came to 14 bases. The CDR3 sequence is 15 residues long. The CDR3 nucleotides are TGCGCCAGCAGCTTGCGACTACTAGCTGGCGGGGAGCTGTTTTTT. It encodes CASSLRLLAGGELFF.

The chain joins TRBV5-1 to TRBJ1-6, with D maybe TRBD1 (5 bases). This CDR3 has 16 amino acids. Per the germline V gene, CDR1 is SGHRS and CDR2 is YFSETQ. V shed 0 bases and J shed 7 bases, with 14 bases lying between them. The CDR3 reads CASSLAADPGNSPLHF. CDR3 sequence (DNA): TGCGCCAGCAGCTTGGCGGCCGATCCAGGGAATTCACCCCTCCACTTT.

This clonotype showed up just a few times. CDR3 in amino acids: CASSLAGGALNNEQFF. The DNA of the CDR3 is TGCGCCAGCAGCTTGGCAGGGGGGGCTCTGAACAATGAGCAGTTCTTC. This sequence joins TRBV5-1 and TRBJ2-1, with D perhaps TRBD1 or TRBD2 (7 bases each). Germline V gene lookup returns CDR1 SGHRS and CDR2 YFSETQ. The V gene lost 0 bases and the J gene lost 5 bases, with 15 bases spanning the gap. This CDR3 is built from 16 residues.

This clonotype was seen more than once but under ten times. This rearrangement joins TRBV12-3 or TRBV12-4 to TRBJ2-5, with D possibly TRBD1 on 6 matching bases. V was pared by 5 bases and J by 2 bases, with 15 bases between. The CDR3 consists of 15 residues. CDR3 nucleotide sequence: TGTGCCAGCAGTGGCCCGGACAGCTGGCAAGAGACCCAGTACTTC. It encodes CASSGPDSWQETQYF.

This clonotype has more than one count but fewer than ten. This chain connects TRBV5-1 to TRBJ2-3, with D hard to call. CDR1 and CDR2 (germline): SGHRS, YFSETQ. The CDR3 loop spans 13 amino acids. Between the trimmed V and J ends, which lost 2 bases and 4 bases, there was a span of 8 bases. CDR3 amino acids: CASSFAGPDTQYF. CDR3 bases: TGCGCCAGCAGCTTCGCCGGGCCAGATACGCAGTATTTT.